Following are 27 T cell receptor beta chains from one sample sequenced in a study of cytomegalovirus exposure and HLA in healthy donors. TCRdb's table, derived via immunoSEQ multiplex PCR, lists solely in-frame clones and lacks some. The sample shows some 68,000 clones, roughly 96% of them seen only once. Sequencing was carried out using PBMCs. All receptors come from a man aged 18 to 29 in good health and CMV-seronegative.

The genes are TRBV29-1 and TRBJ2-7; 7 positions match TRBD2. V lost 8 bases, J lost 5 bases, and 9 bases stayed unmatched. From germline, CDR1 is SQVTM and CDR2 ANQGSEA. This CDR3 has 12 residues. The CDR3 DNA sequence: TGCAGCCTTCGGGCGGGAGCCCACGAGCAGTACTTC. It codes for CSLRAGAHEQYF.

The chain carries TRBV14 and TRBJ2-2; TRBD1 agrees at 8 bases. This CDR3 is built from 18 residues. The J segment lost 3 bases and the V segment lost 0 bases, leaving 9 bases of the junction unmatched. CDR1 is SGHDN and CDR2 is FVKESK in the germline V gene. This CDR3 reads CASSQDLGRGLYTGELFF. The CDR3 DNA reads as TGTGCCAGCAGCCAAGATTTGGGCAGGGGGCTTTACACCGGGGAGCTGTTTTTT.

As for this clone: Compared with germline, one end of the junction differs, possibly owing to a read error. The chain recombines TRBV5-8 with TRBJ1-2, with D possibly TRBD1 on 5 matching bases. CDR3 length: 14 amino acids. CDR1 and CDR2 (germline): SGHTS, YDEGEE. CDR3 region: CASNHRKPKYGYTF. The CDR3 DNA follows: TGTGCCAGCAACCACAGGAAGCCTAAATATGGCTACACCTTC.

The gene calls are TRBV5-4 and TRBJ2-1; 8 nucleotides line up with TRBD2. The CDR3 runs to 14 residues. Germline loops: CDR1 SGHNT, CDR2 YYREEE (reference sequence). Losses at the gene ends were 4 bases for V and 2 bases for J; bases not matched to a gene: 2. The CDR3 protein is CASSPGGTYNEQFF. As DNA, the CDR3 is TGTGCCAGCAGCCCGGGGGGGACCTACAATGAGCAGTTCTTC.

This chain connects TRBV4-2 to TRBJ2-1; 11 bases map to TRBD2. Trimming cost V 0 bases and J 9 bases; bases outside gene matches: 4. This CDR3 has 15 amino acids. CDR1 is LGHNA and CDR2 is YNFKEQ in the germline V gene. The CDR3 DNA is TGTGCCAGCAGCCAAGATAGGCTAGCGGGAGGTGAGCAGTTCTTC. It specifies CASSQDRLAGGEQFF.

The chain links TRBV19 to TRBJ1-5; D is unclear. The CDR3 sequence is 14 residues long. V dropped 4 bases and J dropped 5 bases, with 12 bases sitting between them. Per germline, CDR1 LNHDA and CDR2 SQIVND (reference sequence). The CDR3 protein is CASSKSTGDQPQHF. The CDR3, as DNA: TGTGCCAGTAGTAAAAGTACGGGAGATCAGCCCCAGCATTTT.

The V and J genes are TRBV7-6 and TRBJ1-6; D is ambiguous. Looked up from germline, CDR1 is SGHVS and CDR2 is FNYEAQ. Trimming shortened V by 5 bases and J by 2 bases, and 13 bases separated the two germline ends. The CDR3 has 16 amino acids. The chain's CDR3 is CASSPISTTYNSPLHF. CDR3 bases: TGTGCCAGCAGCCCCATATCTACTACCTATAATTCACCCCTCCACTTT.

The chain links TRBV28 to TRBJ2-7, with 7 bases matching TRBD1. Losses at the gene ends were 7 bases for V and 2 bases for J; bases not matched to a gene: 8. The germline gives CDR1 MDHEN, CDR2 SYDVKM. The CDR3 sequence is 14 residues long. Here the CDR3 DNA reads TGTGCCAGCACCTTGGGGACAGCGACCTACGAGCAGTACTTC. Its translation: CASTLGTATYEQYF. The variable domain in full, with the rest retrieved from reference TRBV28 and TRBJ2-7, is DVKVTQSSRYLVKRTGEKVFLECVQDMDHENMFWYRQDPGLGLRLIYFSYDVKMKEKGDIPEGYSVSREKKERFSLILESASTNQTSMYLCASTLGTATYEQYFGPGTRLTVT.

The chain is built from TRBV19 and TRBJ1-2, with TRBD1 identical over 11 bases. V lost 4 bases, J lost 6 bases, and 1 base stayed unmatched. Germline-derived CDR1 and CDR2 are LNHDA and SQIVND (reference sequence). This CDR3 spans 13 amino acids. The CDR3 region is CASSRGQGDGYTF. CDR3 coding DNA: TGTGCCAGTAGTAGGGGACAGGGGGATGGCTACACCTTC.

This chain links TRBV6-4 with TRBJ1-1; D gene ambiguous. Trimming cost V 6 bases and J 1 base, with 9 bases left between them. The CDR3 runs 13 residues. CDR1 is MRHNA, CDR2 SNTAGT, per germline. The CDR3 sequence is CASSQTKNTEAFF. Here the CDR3 DNA reads TGTGCCAGCAGCCAGACAAAGAACACTGAAGCTTTCTTT.

J is TRBJ1-6 and V is TRBV6-5, with a tentative D call TRBD1 (6 bases). The CDR3 is 12 amino acids. Germline CDR1 MNHEY, CDR2 SVGAGI. V lost 5 bases and J lost 17, with 16 bases in between. CDR3 residues: CASSPGTLEVHF. CDR3 bases: TGTGCCAGCAGTCCCGGGACACTCGAAGTCCACTTT.

The chain employs TRBV6-1 and TRBJ1-5; TRBD1 matches at 7 bases. Germline V gene lookup returns CDR1 MNHNS and CDR2 SASEGT. This CDR3 is built from 14 residues. With 7 bases clipped from V and 3 bases from J, the junction kept 6 bases outside the gene matches. CDR3 sequence: CASITGQLNQPQHF. DNA for the CDR3: TGTGCCAGCATCACGGGACAGCTCAATCAGCCCCAGCATTTT.

The chain links TRBV7-6 to TRBJ2-3; 7 positions agree with TRBD2. This CDR3 contains 15 residues. The germline CDR1 and CDR2 sequences are SGHVS and FNYEAQ. V lost 7 bases and J lost 5; bases outside the gene matches: 12. CDR3 amino acids: CASTLGWSGVDTQYF. CDR3 in DNA: TGTGCCAGCACCCTGGGGTGGAGCGGGGTAGATACGCAGTATTTT.

In this sample, this clone turned up a few times. V gene TRBV19 combines with J gene TRBJ1-2, with TRBD1 matching 12 bases. The CDR3 is made up of 16 amino acids. Germline assignment: CDR1 LNHDA and CDR2 SQIVND (reference sequence). With 7 bases clipped from V and 1 base from J, the junction kept 7 bases outside the gene matches. In DNA form, the CDR3 reads TGTGCCAGTACCCGGGACAGGGGGCTTGTTAACTATGGCTACACCTTC. Translating it yields CASTRDRGLVNYGYTF.

This chain joins TRBV15 and TRBJ1-5, with D maybe TRBD1 (6 bases). The V gene lost 5 bases and the J gene lost 6 bases, with 14 bases spanning the gap. Germline V CDR1 and CDR2: LNHNV, YYDKDF (reference sequence). This CDR3 comprises 14 residues. Here the CDR3 reads CATSVTGFSQPQHF. The DNA for the CDR3 is TGTGCCACCAGCGTCACAGGGTTTTCTCAGCCCCAGCATTTT. The variable domain in full, with the rest retrieved from reference TRBV15 and TRBJ1-5, is DAMVIQNPRYQVTQFGKPVTLSCSQTLNHNVMYWYQQKSSQAPKLLFHYYDKDFNNEADTPDNFQSRRPNTSFCFLDIRSPGLGDTAMYLCATSVTGFSQPQHFGDGTRLSIL.

The chain is built from TRBV12-5 and TRBJ1-2; possibly TRBD1 for D (6 bases). The V end lost 5 bases, the J end lost 2 bases, and 6 bases lay between the germline ends. Germline loops: CDR1 LGHNT, CDR2 FRNRAP. The CDR3 is made up of 12 amino acids. The CDR3 loop reads CASGQGNYGYTF. The CDR3 DNA reads as TGTGCTAGTGGTCAGGGGAACTATGGCTACACCTTC.

The genes are TRBV5-6 and TRBJ1-1; D not resolved. Looked up from germline, CDR1 is SGHDT and CDR2 is YYEEEE. Trimming cost V 2 bases and J 0 bases, with 14 bases left between them. The CDR3 runs 16 residues. The CDR3 nucleotides read TGTGCCAGCAGCTTCCGGCAGGTTGAAATGAACACTGAAGCTTTCTTT. Its protein is CASSFRQVEMNTEAFF.

The genes are TRBV7-3 and TRBJ2-1; D is possibly TRBD1 (7 bases). This CDR3 has 15 amino acids. The germline V and J ends were trimmed by 4 bases and 7 bases, with 17 bases remaining between them. Germline assignment: CDR1 SGHTA and CDR2 FQGTGA. The CDR3 region has the DNA TGTGCCAGCAGCTACAGGGGAACGGGAGAAAATGAGCAGTTCTTC. It encodes CASSYRGTGENEQFF. The full variable domain, with the rest looked up from reference TRBV7-3 and TRBJ2-1, is GAGVSQTPSNKVTEKGKYVELRCDPISGHTALYWYRQSLGQGPEFLIYFQGTGAADDSGLPNDRFFAVRPEGSVSTLKIQRTERGDSAVYLCASSYRGTGENEQFFGPGTRLTVL.

This clone was counted once. The rearrangement uses TRBV5-5 and TRBJ2-7, with 7 bases matching TRBD1. The CDR3 has 15 amino acids. V lost 6 bases to trimming and J lost 2 bases; unmatched junction nucleotides: 11. The germline gives CDR1 SGHKS, CDR2 YYEKEE (reference sequence). The CDR3 sequence: CASTLVPDRAYEQYF. In DNA, the CDR3 is TGTGCCAGCACCCTCGTCCCCGACAGGGCCTACGAGCAGTACTTC.

The chain couples TRBV6-1 to TRBJ2-5, with 10 nucleotides matching TRBD1. Germline V gene sequence: CDR1 MNHNS, CDR2 SASEGT. The CDR3 is 14 residues long. The J segment lost 7 bases and the V segment lost 1 base, leaving 3 bases of the junction unmatched. The CDR3 region is CASSEGTGGVTQYF. Written as DNA, the CDR3 is TGTGCCAGCAGTGAAGGGACAGGGGGAGTGACCCAGTACTTC.

The rearrangement uses TRBV6-6 and TRBJ1-2, with 9 bases fitting TRBD1. Germline loops: CDR1 MNHNY, CDR2 SVGAGI (reference sequence). This CDR3 region has 15 residues. Losses at the gene ends were 7 bases for V and 4 bases for J; bases not matched to a gene: 10. This chain's CDR3 is CASTNGQGTGYGYTF. The CDR3 nucleotides read TGTGCCAGCACCAACGGACAGGGGACCGGCTATGGCTACACCTTC.

This clone has only one observation. This chain uses TRBV28 with TRBJ1-2; D remains ambiguous. The germline gives CDR1 MDHEN, CDR2 SYDVKM. V dropped 7 bases and J dropped 4 bases, with 13 bases sitting between them. The CDR3 is made up of 13 amino acids. CDR3 residues: CASTPGEPYGYTF. Here the CDR3 DNA reads TGTGCCAGCACTCCCGGGGAGCCCTATGGCTACACCTTC.

The V call is TRBV19, the J call TRBJ1-5, with 9 positions matching TRBD1. CDR1 and CDR2 from the germline V gene are LNHDA and SQIVND (reference sequence). Trimming cost V 5 bases and J 6 bases; bases outside gene matches: 11. The CDR3 runs to 16 residues. The CDR3: CASSPIRDRVSQPQHF. CDR3 DNA sequence: TGTGCCAGTAGTCCCATCCGGGACAGGGTTAGTCAGCCCCAGCATTTT. The complete variable domain, with remaining parts taken from reference TRBV19 and TRBJ1-5, reads DGGITQSPKYLFRKEGQNVTLSCEQNLNHDAMYWYRQDPGQGLRLIYYSQIVNDFQKGDIAEGYSVSREKKESFPLTVTSAQKNPTAFYLCASSPIRDRVSQPQHFGDGTRLSIL.

The V gene is TRBV28, the J gene TRBJ2-6; 7 bases align to TRBD1. V trimming: 5 bases; J trimming: 0 bases; junction bases outside the gene matches: 10. CDR1 and CDR2 from the germline V gene are MDHEN and SYDVKM. This CDR3 is built from 18 residues. The CDR3 sequence is CASSRHRGRDSGANVLTF. The CDR3 DNA follows: TGTGCCAGCAGTCGACACAGGGGAAGGGACTCTGGGGCCAACGTCCTGACTTTC.

The gene calls are TRBV19 and TRBJ1-2; 7 bases line up with TRBD1. Germline lookup yields CDR1 LNHDA and CDR2 SQIVND (reference sequence). The CDR3 extends over 14 amino acids. J gave up 5 bases and V 7 bases, and 10 bases lay outside the gene matches. The CDR3 DNA is TGTGCCAGTAACGATCCGGGACAGAAATATGGCTACACCTTC. This codes for CASNDPGQKYGYTF.

V is TRBV6-5 and J is TRBJ1-2; TRBD1 is a possible D gene (6 bases). CDR3 length equals 13 residues. The V gene lost 8 bases and the J gene lost 5 bases, with 15 bases spanning the gap. Germline CDR1 and CDR2: MNHEY and SVGAGI. CDR3 in amino acids: CASLYRVAYGYTF. Here the CDR3 DNA reads TGTGCCAGCTTGTACAGGGTTGCGTATGGCTACACCTTC.

The chain combines TRBV28 with TRBJ2-7; D is ambiguous. V was shortened by 8 bases and J by 0 bases, with 14 bases between the two germline ends. Germline CDR1 and CDR2: MDHEN and SYDVKM. This CDR3 is built from 14 residues. The CDR3 here is CASLRSGRSYEQYF. CDR3 coding DNA: TGTGCCAGCCTGCGGTCGGGTCGCTCCTACGAGCAGTACTTC.